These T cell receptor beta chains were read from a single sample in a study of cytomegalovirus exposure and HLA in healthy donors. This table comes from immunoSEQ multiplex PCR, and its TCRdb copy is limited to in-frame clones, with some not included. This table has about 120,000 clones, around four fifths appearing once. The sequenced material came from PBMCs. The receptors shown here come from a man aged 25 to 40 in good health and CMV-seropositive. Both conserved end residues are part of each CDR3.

CASSFPDRVGNTIYF	TRBV5-4	15	TRBJ1-3
CASSVSPIGGTEAFF	TRBV18	15	TRBJ1-1
CASIPPLAEADTQYF	TRBV5-5	15	TRBJ2-3
CASNPGYGYTF	TRBV2	11	TRBJ1-2
CASRPGGALGREQYF	TRBV5-1	15	TRBJ2-7
CASSQGAYGYTF	TRBV2	12	TRBJ1-2
CASSSKRGVSSYEQYF	TRBV13	16	TRBJ2-7
CASSQGAEQFF	TRBV14	11	TRBJ2-1
CASSPWGEYNEQFF	TRBV19	14	TRBJ2-1
CASSLHGENTEAFF	TRBV7-8	14	TRBJ1-1
CASSEPMAGNEQFF	TRBV10-2	14	TRBJ2-1
CASKTGALSPQHF	TRBV6-1	13	TRBJ1-5
CASSQGQGYEKLFF	TRBV4-3	14	TRBJ1-4
CASSIGQASYGYTF	TRBV19	14	TRBJ1-2
CASSLTAPGTIHEQYF	TRBV5-1	16	TRBJ2-7
CASSPPRAGSNEKLFF	TRBV18	16	TRBJ1-4
CASSPEQATDTQYF	TRBV18	14	TRBJ2-3
CAFDPKGTRRTQYF	TRBV30	14	TRBJ2-5
CASSGAGTGWIYEQYF	TRBV7-2	16	TRBJ2-7
CASSGQEVPEQYF	TRBV5-1	13	TRBJ2-7
CASSIGLSYEQYF	TRBV28	13	TRBJ2-7
CASSLGQGAETQYF	TRBV5-1	14	TRBJ2-5
CSVRHTQGEEQYF	TRBV29-1	13	TRBJ2-5
CASRYLAGNYEQYF	TRBV6-5	14	TRBJ2-7
CASSQGTGALYEQYF	TRBV4-3	15	TRBJ2-7
CASRGTGGFTEAFF	TRBV28	14	TRBJ1-1
CAWSVTEEQPQHF	TRBV30	13	TRBJ1-5
CASSPLQGGEQYF	TRBV9	13	TRBJ2-7
CASSEVPTADYGYTF	TRBV6-1	15	TRBJ1-2
CASSLAPRLAGGYEQYF	TRBV7-8	17	TRBJ2-7
CASSLGAFWQGDVLTEAFF	TRBV11-2	19	TRBJ1-1